Each of the 9 T cell receptor beta chains below was sequenced from the same sample in a study of OX40 agonist ivuxolimab in advanced cancers. Sequencing used immunoSEQ multiplex PCR; TCRdb keeps in-frame clones, though not all of them. Of some 21,000 clones detected, roughly 91% appear once; the ten largest clones hold around 10%. The material sequenced was CD4+ or CD8+ T cells sorted from blood, taken in a trial of the OX40 agonist ivuxolimab. The origin of the receptors is an adult with an advanced solid tumor such as melanoma, head and neck, liver or kidney cancer.

The chain joins TRBV18 to TRBJ2-7; TRBD1 matches 12 bases. V trimming: 3 bases; J trimming: 5 bases; junction bases outside the gene matches: 8. CDR1 is KGHSH and CDR2 is LQKENI in the germline V gene. The CDR3 has 16 residues. CDR3 sequence: CASSPLRDRGRNEQYF. Here the CDR3 DNA reads TGTGCCAGCTCACCCCTCCGGGACAGGGGGCGGAACGAGCAGTACTTC. Full variable domain (missing parts from reference TRBV18 and TRBJ2-7): NAGVMQNPRHLVRRRGQEARLRCSPMKGHSHVYWYRQLPEEGLKFMVYLQKENIIDESGMPKERFSAEFPKEGPSILRIQQVVRGDSAAYFCASSPLRDRGRNEQYFGPGTRLTVT.

This clone was seen more than once but under ten times. The rearrangement links TRBV15 to TRBJ2-7, with D possibly TRBD2 on 5 matching bases. Germline CDR1 reads LNHNV; CDR2 reads YYDKDF (reference sequence). The germline V and J ends were trimmed by 4 bases and 3 bases, with 13 bases remaining between them. CDR3 length: 14 amino acids. CDR3 nucleotides: TGTGCCACCAGCAATCGTCGCGGACTCTACGAGCAGTACTTC. It is translated as CATSNRRGLYEQYF.

This clone appeared a single time. This sequence joins TRBV6-1 and TRBJ2-7, with a tentative D call TRBD2 (5 bases). The germline CDR1 and CDR2 sequences are MNHNS and SASEGT. The germline V and J ends were trimmed by 3 bases and 4 bases, with 19 bases remaining between them. The CDR3 runs 16 residues. The CDR3 sequence: CASSDGWTPLRYEQYF. DNA for the CDR3: TGTGCCAGCAGTGACGGATGGACTCCCCTTCGATACGAGCAGTACTTC.

The chain has TRBV6-5 and TRBJ1-1; 7 bases fit TRBD1. J lost 4 bases, V lost 5 bases, and 10 bases had no gene match. The germline CDR1 and CDR2 sequences are MNHEY and SVGAGI. The CDR3 has 15 amino acids. This CDR3 reads CASSPQGSEGTEAFF. The CDR3, as DNA: TGTGCCAGCAGTCCACAGGGGAGTGAGGGCACTGAAGCTTTCTTT.

This sequence joins TRBV7-2 and TRBJ2-4, with D perhaps TRBD1 or TRBD2 (6 bases each). Trimming removed 5 bases at V and 0 bases at J, with 17 bases between. This CDR3 contains 17 residues. The germline gives CDR1 SGHTA, CDR2 FQGNSA. CDR3 nucleotides: TGTGCCAGCAGCCGCGATTCGGGGGCCCCAGCCAAAAACATTCAGTACTTC. This codes for CASSRDSGAPAKNIQYF.

J is TRBJ2-7 and V is TRBV2, with unresolved D. Trimming removed 4 bases at V and 3 bases at J, with 7 bases between. Germline lookup yields CDR1 SNHLY and CDR2 FYNNEI. The CDR3 runs 12 residues. CDR3 sequence reads: CASSALHYEQYF. DNA of the CDR3: TGTGCCAGCAGTGCATTGCACTACGAGCAGTACTTC.

This clone was seen a few times. This chain connects TRBV4-1 to TRBJ2-7; D may match TRBD1 or TRBD2 (5 bases each). The V and J ends lost 0 bases and 8 bases respectively, with 20 bases between them. The CDR3 has 16 residues. Germline CDR1 MGHRA, CDR2 YSYEKL. Here the CDR3 reads CASSQEMRGGDGKQYF. The DNA of the CDR3 is TGCGCCAGCAGCCAAGAAATGAGGGGTGGGGATGGAAAGCAGTACTTC.

The rearrangement links TRBV6-5 to TRBJ2-2; tentative D call: TRBD1 (5 bases). The CDR3 covers 16 residues. The germline gives CDR1 MNHEY, CDR2 SVGAGI. The germline V and J ends were trimmed by 2 bases and 2 bases, with 12 bases remaining between them. The CDR3 reads CASSYGEQVNTGELFF. CDR3 sequence (DNA): TGTGCCAGCAGTTACGGGGAACAGGTTAACACCGGGGAGCTGTTTTTT.

This chain joins TRBV18 and TRBJ2-7, with 7 bases identical to TRBD1. CDR3 length equals 13 residues. The V segment lost 6 bases and the J segment 2 bases; nucleotides outside the gene matches: 4. Germline V gene data show CDR1 as KGHSH and CDR2 as LQKENI. CDR3 residues: CASSYGQAYEQYF. The CDR3 DNA reads TGTGCCAGCTCGTACGGACAGGCCTACGAGCAGTACTTC.